This T cell receptor (beta chain) came from a study of cytomegalovirus exposure and HLA in healthy donors (TCRdb year 2017). Regarding the complete study: A later analysis indicated that the roughly 130 validation repertoires were generated on the platform also employed for the approximately 670 repertoires of the first cohort. The study aimed to test whether cataloging public T cell receptors could reveal signatures of past pathogen exposure. A separate validation cohort of 100 to 150 different subjects was used in addition to the approximately 700-subject first cohort. To predict cytomegalovirus infection status, the study brought together high-throughput TCR immunosequencing, statistical association of individual TCRs with disease status, and machine learning. The research as a whole found: In a later analysis, TCRs clustered in the first cohort were found to also tend to co-occur in the 120 or so validation repertoires, with 85% to 95% of cluster scores above 0. In vitro tests confirmed that a few of the cytomegalovirus-associated TCR beta chains recognize cytomegalovirus antigens. The classifier was reported to diagnose cytomegalovirus status with high specificity and sensitivity in both the original cohort and the validation cohort. A total of some 180 TCR beta chains were listed by the study as associated with cytomegalovirus. A later analysis had no HLA typing for the validation cohort, so co-occurrence there was scored across all 110 or so repertoires. Across donors, most TCR sequences were observed very rarely, whereas some public TCRs were present in many individuals. According to the authors, the approach could potentially be generalized to other disease states and immunological phenotypes.

Donors formed part of the validation cohort, which comprised 120 subjects and was distinct from the first cohort of 670 or so subjects. This clone was seen just once. Its cognate antigen has yet to be identified. The sample holds no much larger clone one base away, and base qualities are not on file. Library prep was done by the immunoSEQ multiplex PCR assay. In the original analysis: A statistical classification framework was developed to diagnose cytomegalovirus status using the catalog of TCR beta chain sequences. Sourced from immuneACCESS, this table was stored by TCRdb with only in-frame sequences that have V and J called. A share of the clones is absent; for the studies checked, an unresolved V gene accounts for under half, and the remainder has no known explanation. V and J calls and clone size come straight from that table; D and trimming were deduced from the DNA. This sample gives about 150,000 clones in total; around 89% of them show up just once. Of the sample, under 8% falls within the top ten clones.

Inclusive of the bounding cysteine and phenylalanine, the CDR3 is 18 residues long. Solely the CDR3 DNA is kept, with 54 bases framed from the first base. The source of this sequence is a woman aged 25 to 39 in good health and CMV-seropositive. The sequenced material came from PBMCs. The chain joins TRBV21-1 to TRBJ1-5; the table's TRBD1 call for D was not verified on the DNA. TRBV21-1 is assigned pseudogene status. The CDR3 loop reads CASSPRGTGLGSNQPQHF. The nucleotide sequence reads as follows: TGTGCCAGCAGCCCGCGCGGGACAGGGCTCGGAAGCAATCAGCCCCAGCATTTT.